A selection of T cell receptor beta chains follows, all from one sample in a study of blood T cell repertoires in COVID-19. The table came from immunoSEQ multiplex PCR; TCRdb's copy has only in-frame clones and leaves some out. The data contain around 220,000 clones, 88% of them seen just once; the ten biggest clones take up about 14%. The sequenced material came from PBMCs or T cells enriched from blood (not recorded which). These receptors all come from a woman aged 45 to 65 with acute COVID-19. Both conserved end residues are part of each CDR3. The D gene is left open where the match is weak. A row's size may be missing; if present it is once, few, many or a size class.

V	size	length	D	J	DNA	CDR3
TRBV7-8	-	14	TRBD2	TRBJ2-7	TGTGCCAGCATCCCGGGACTAGCGACCCACGAGCAGTACTTC	CASIPGLATHEQYF
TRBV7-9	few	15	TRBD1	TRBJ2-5	TGTGCCAGCAGCTTAGCACAGGGGGGAATAGAGACCCAGTACTTC	CASSLAQGGIETQYF
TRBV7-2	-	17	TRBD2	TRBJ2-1	TGTGCCAGCAGCCCCTGGTCCGGGACTAGCGGGAGGAATGAGCAGTTCTTC	CASSPWSGTSGRNEQFF
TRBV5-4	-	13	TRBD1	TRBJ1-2	TGTGCCAGCAGCTTACAGGGGGTTTGGGGCTACACCTTC	CASSLQGVWGYTF
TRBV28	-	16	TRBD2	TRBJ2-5	TGTGCCAGCAGTTCCCACCCGGGACTAGCGGGGGAGACCCAGTACTTC	CASSSHPGLAGETQYF
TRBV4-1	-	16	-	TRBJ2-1	TGCGCCAGCAGCCCCCAAGGGGGCGGGATCTACAATGAGCAGTTCTTC	CASSPQGGGIYNEQFF
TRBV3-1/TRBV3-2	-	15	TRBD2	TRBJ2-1	TGTGCCAGCAGCCAAGGGGCATACGGGACTAGCTTACGGTTCTTC	CASSQGAYGTSLRFF
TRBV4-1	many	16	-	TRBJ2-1	TGCGCCAGCAGCCTCCAGGGGGGAGGTGCTGTAGATGAGCAGTTCTTC	CASSLQGGGAVDEQFF
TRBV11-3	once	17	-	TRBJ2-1	TGTGCCAGCAGCTGGGGGGGAGGACAGGGTGCCTACAATGAGCAGTTCTTC	CASSWGGGQGAYNEQFF
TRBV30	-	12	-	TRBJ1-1	TGTGCCTGGACCACTGGGGGCCCTGAAGCTTTCTTT	CAWTTGGPEAFF
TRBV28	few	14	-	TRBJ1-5	TGTGCCAGCAGAATAGACAGCGAAAATCAGCCCCAGCATTTT	CASRIDSENQPQHF
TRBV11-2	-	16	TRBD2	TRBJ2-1	TGTGCCAGCAGCTTGAGGACTAGCGGGAGAAACAATGAGCAGTTCTTC	CASSLRTSGRNNEQFF
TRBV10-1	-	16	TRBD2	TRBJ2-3	TGCGCCAGCATTCTTAGCGGGAGGGCCTCTGGAGATACGCAGTATTTT	CASILSGRASGDTQYF
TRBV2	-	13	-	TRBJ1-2	TGTGCCAGCAGTGACAGGACGGGGAACGGCTACACCTTC	CASSDRTGNGYTF
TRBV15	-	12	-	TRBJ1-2	TGTGCCACCAGCAGGGACTCTCGAAACTACACCTTC	CATSRDSRNYTF
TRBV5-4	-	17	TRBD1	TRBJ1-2	TGTGCCAGCAGCTTGCCAGGGGGCGGGATAGAGAACTATGGCTACACCTTC	CASSLPGGGIENYGYTF
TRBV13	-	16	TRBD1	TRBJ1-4	TGTGCCAGCAGCTTAGGAGGGACAGGTACTAATGAAAAACTGTTTTTT	CASSLGGTGTNEKLFF
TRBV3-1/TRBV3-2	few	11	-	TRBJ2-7	TGTGCCAGCAGCCAAGCGTACGAGCAGTACTTC	CASSQAYEQYF
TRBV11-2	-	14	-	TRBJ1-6	TGTGCCAGCAGCTTTGGACTAGAGGATTCACCCCTCCACTTT	CASSFGLEDSPLHF
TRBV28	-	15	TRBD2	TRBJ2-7	TGTGCCAGCAGATTCGGGACTAGCGGTAACTACGAGCAGTACTTC	CASRFGTSGNYEQYF
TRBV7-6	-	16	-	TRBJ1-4	TGTGCCAGCAGCTTAGGGGTTGTGACATTAAATGAAAAACTGTTTTTT	CASSLGVVTLNEKLFF
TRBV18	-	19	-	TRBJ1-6	TGTGCCAGCTCACCCTCTATGCTGGGTGGGAGCTCCTATAATTCACCCCTCCACTTT	CASSPSMLGGSSYNSPLHF
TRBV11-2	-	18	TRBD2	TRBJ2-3	TGTGCCAGCAGCCCCGGGACTAGCGGGAGGATGGGCACAGATACGCAGTATTTT	CASSPGTSGRMGTDTQYF
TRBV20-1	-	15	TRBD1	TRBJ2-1	TGCAGTGCTAATGAGGACAGGTCCTCCTACAATGAGCAGTTCTTC	CSANEDRSSYNEQFF
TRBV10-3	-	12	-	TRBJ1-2	TGTGCCACCGCCCGGGATAACTATGGCTACACCTTC	CATARDNYGYTF
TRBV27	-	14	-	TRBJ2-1	TGTGCCAGCAGGCAGGGGTCCCCCTACAATGAGCAGTTCTTC	CASRQGSPYNEQFF
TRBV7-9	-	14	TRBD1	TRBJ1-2	TGTGCCAGCAGCGTCGGGACAGCTTTTGGGGGCTACACCTTC	CASSVGTAFGGYTF
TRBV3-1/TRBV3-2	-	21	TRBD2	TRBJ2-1	TGTGCCAGCAGCCAAGTTTACCGGCAGAAGGACGGACTAGACCCCTTTAATGAGCAGTTCTTC	CASSQVYRQKDGLDPFNEQFF
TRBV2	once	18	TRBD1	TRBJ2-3	TGTGCCAGCAGTGAAGCCTCAGGGGACAGGGCACACACAGATACGCAGTATTTT	CASSEASGDRAHTDTQYF
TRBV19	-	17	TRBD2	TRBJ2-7	TGTGCCAGTAGTATAAGGGGACTAGCGGGAGGCTCCTACGAGCAGTACTTC	CASSIRGLAGGSYEQYF
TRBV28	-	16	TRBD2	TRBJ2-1	TGTGCCAGCAGCGACGTAGCGGGCAGCTCCTACAATGAGCAGTTCTTC	CASSDVAGSSYNEQFF
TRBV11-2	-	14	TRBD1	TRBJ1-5	TGTGCCAGCAGTCAGGACAGGGTCAATCAGCCCCAGCATTTT	CASSQDRVNQPQHF
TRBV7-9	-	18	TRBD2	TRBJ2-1	TGTGCCAGCAGCCGCTTACCGGGACTAGAGGCCCGTTACAATGAGCAGTTCTTC	CASSRLPGLEARYNEQFF
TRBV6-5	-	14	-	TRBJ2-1	TGTGCCAGTGGGTCGGGACAATCGGGCAATGAGCAGTTCTTC	CASGSGQSGNEQFF
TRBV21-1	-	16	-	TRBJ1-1	TGTGCCAGCATCATACCAGGGACAGCAGAGAACACTGAAGCTTTCTTT	CASIIPGTAENTEAFF